These T cell receptor beta chains were read from a single sample in a study of Ad26.COV2.S vaccination and SARS-CoV-2 variants. Method: immunoSEQ multiplex PCR; TCRdb's copy keeps in-frame clones and lacks some. The data contain some 340,000 clones, 70% to 90% of them seen just once; the ten biggest clones take up 2% to 2.5%. Sequencing used peripheral blood, obtained in a trial of Ad26.COV2.S vaccine versus placebo. These receptors were collected from a person aged 18-60 years who received the Ad26.COV2.S COVID-19 vaccine or a placebo. The CDR3 runs from the conserved cysteine through the conserved F or W. The order of the fields is J gene, V gene, clone size, D gene, CDR3 protein, CDR3 DNA. The D gene is left open where the match is weak. Clone size is given for some rows only: seen once, a few or many times, or a class if the clone is expanded.

>TRBJ2-3|TRBV9|NA|NA
CASSVGKSTDTQYF
TGTGCCAGCAGCGTAGGGAAGTCCACAGATACGCAGTATTTT
>TRBJ2-7|TRBV3-1/TRBV3-2|NA|NA
CASSLLSGYEQYF
TGTGCCAGCAGCCTTCTGAGTGGCTACGAGCAGTACTTC
>TRBJ1-2|TRBV6-5|NA|NA
CASSPGAGYTF
TGTGCCAGCAGCCCAGGGGCTGGCTACACCTTC
>TRBJ2-2|TRBV29-1|NA|TRBD1
CSVKQGANTGELFF
TGCAGCGTGAAACAGGGGGCGAACACCGGGGAGCTGTTTTTT
>TRBJ2-7|TRBV27|NA|NA
CASSGPALKNEQYF
TGTGCCAGTTCCGGGCCCGCCTTGAAGAACGAGCAGTACTTC
>TRBJ1-2|TRBV28|NA|TRBD1
CATRQGGIYGYTF
TGTGCCACCCGACAGGGGGGCATCTATGGCTACACCTTC
>TRBJ1-4|TRBV28|NA|TRBD1
CASSLPGQKNEKLFF
TGTGCCAGCAGCCTACCGGGACAGAAAAATGAAAAACTGTTTTTT
>TRBJ2-6|TRBV5-4|NA|NA
CASSLGISGANVLTF
TGTGCCAGCAGCTTGGGTATTTCTGGGGCCAACGTCCTGACTTTC
>TRBJ1-4|TRBV24-1|once|NA
CATRGERERTKAATNEKLFF
TGTGCCACCAGGGGAGAACGGGAACGCACGAAAGCTGCAACTAATGAAAAACTGTTTTTT
>TRBJ2-7|TRBV18|few|NA
CASSPPSRGDYEQYF
TGTGCCAGCTCACCACCGAGTCGGGGAGACTACGAGCAGTACTTC
>TRBJ2-5|TRBV3-1/TRBV3-2|NA|TRBD2
CASSDGLAGEGETQYF
TGTGCCAGCAGCGACGGACTAGCGGGGGAGGGGGAGACCCAGTACTTC
>TRBJ1-5|TRBV7-6|NA|TRBD1
CASSPKGAGKDQPQHF
TGTGCCAGCAGTCCAAAGGGGGCGGGTAAGGATCAGCCCCAGCATTTT
>TRBJ1-5|TRBV28|NA|TRBD1
CASSPPDRVFQPQHF
TGTGCCAGCAGCCCACCCGACAGGGTTTTTCAGCCCCAGCATTTT
>TRBJ2-1|TRBV27|NA|TRBD2
CASSSLLGSGGAWSYNEQFF
TGTGCCAGCAGTTCCCTGCTTGGAAGCGGGGGGGCCTGGTCCTACAATGAGCAGTTCTTC
>TRBJ2-7|TRBV20-1|once|NA
CSARDRDGGSYEQYF
TGCAGTGCTCGTGACCGGGACGGTGGGAGCTACGAGCAGTACTTC
>TRBJ2-7|TRBV6-6|NA|TRBD1
CASKPRQGDYEQYF
TGTGCCAGCAAGCCCAGACAGGGCGACTACGAGCAGTACTTC
>TRBJ2-3|TRBV2|NA|NA
CASKTRVSTDTQYF
TGTGCCAGCAAAACTAGAGTAAGCACAGATACGCAGTATTTT
>TRBJ1-3|TRBV28|NA|NA
CASSYRPRDTIYF
TGTGCCAGCAGTTATCGGCCTCGGGACACCATATATTTT
>TRBJ2-3|TRBV7-3|NA|TRBD1
CASSFNRGTQYF
TGTGCCAGCAGCTTCAACAGGGGCACGCAGTATTTT
>TRBJ2-5|TRBV6-5|NA|NA
CASRRLDPETQYF
TGTGCCAGCAGGAGGTTGGATCCAGAGACCCAGTACTTC
>TRBJ1-5|TRBV15|NA|NA
CATSRENSNQPQHF
TGTGCCACCAGCAGAGAAAATAGCAATCAGCCCCAGCATTTT
>TRBJ2-7|TRBV2|NA|NA
CASRPARGGTARGEQYF
TGTGCCAGCAGGCCCGCGCGAGGCGGGACGGCAAGGGGCGAGCAGTACTTC
>TRBJ2-1|TRBV11-2|NA|NA
CASSLDTYYNEQFF
TGTGCCAGCAGCTTGGACACCTACTACAATGAGCAGTTCTTC
>TRBJ2-5|TRBV3-1/TRBV3-2|NA|NA
CASSQGSARPQTQYF
TGTGCCAGCAGCCAAGGGAGCGCCAGGCCCCAGACCCAGTACTTC
>TRBJ2-3|TRBV12-5|NA|TRBD1
CASGLGQTSTDTQYF
TGTGCTAGTGGGCTGGGACAGACTAGCACAGATACGCAGTATTTT
>TRBJ2-1|TRBV9|NA|NA
CASSESSYNEQFF
TGTGCCAGCAGCGAGAGCTCCTACAATGAGCAGTTCTTC
>TRBJ1-1|TRBV28|NA|NA
CASSPIGREFKAEAFF
TGTGCCAGCAGTCCGATAGGCAGGGAGTTTAAGGCTGAAGCTTTCTTT
>TRBJ1-4|TRBV10-3|NA|NA
CAISEPGPNEKLFF
TGTGCCATCAGTGAACCGGGACCTAATGAAAAACTGTTTTTT
>TRBJ1-2|TRBV29-1|NA|NA
CSADRTSGYGYTF
TGCAGCGCAGACAGGACCTCGGGTTATGGCTACACCTTC
>TRBJ2-7|TRBV5-1|few|TRBD1
CASYPGTGQVYEQYF
TGCGCCAGTTACCCTGGGACAGGGCAAGTCTACGAGCAGTACTTC
>TRBJ1-1|TRBV5-6|NA|TRBD1
CASSPGQKTEAFF
TGTGCCAGCAGCCCGGGACAGAAAACTGAAGCTTTCTTT
>TRBJ2-6|TRBV5-1|NA|NA
CASSLLGAGANVLTF
TGCGCCAGCAGCTTGTTAGGAGCCGGGGCCAACGTCCTGACTTTC
>TRBJ2-3|TRBV18|NA|TRBD1
CASSPEQGHRKQYF
TGTGCCAGCTCACCAGAACAGGGGCACAGAAAGCAGTATTTT
>TRBJ1-5|TRBV2|NA|NA
CASRGATDFNQPQHF
TGTGCCAGCAGGGGGGCCACAGATTTCAATCAGCCCCAGCATTTT
>TRBJ2-7|TRBV20-1|NA|NA
CSARDRPGVYF
TGCAGTGCTAGAGACAGGCCAGGGGTGTACTTC
>TRBJ1-5|TRBV6-2/TRBV6-3|once|TRBD1
CASSRQGPQPQHF
TGTGCCAGCAGCCGACAGGGTCCTCAGCCCCAGCATTTT
>TRBJ2-5|TRBV5-1|NA|TRBD1
CASAGTGPRGEETQYF
TGCGCCAGTGCCGGGACAGGGCCTCGCGGCGAAGAGACCCAGTACTTC
>TRBJ2-1|TRBV6-4|once|TRBD1
CASSALGGAPYNEQFF
TGTGCCAGCAGTGCCTTAGGGGGCGCCCCCTACAATGAGCAGTTCTTC
>TRBJ1-3|TRBV15|NA|NA
CATSPEVFSGNTIYF
TGTGCCACCAGCCCCGAGGTGTTCTCTGGAAACACCATATATTTT
>TRBJ2-2|TRBV12-3/TRBV12-4|NA|NA
CASSFLGPGELFF
TGTGCCAGCAGTTTCTTAGGACCCGGGGAGCTGTTTTTT
>TRBJ2-3|TRBV5-4|few|NA
CASSFKSTDTQYF
TGTGCCAGCAGCTTTAAAAGCACAGATACGCAGTATTTT
>TRBJ2-3|TRBV2|NA|TRBD2
CASARGTSSTDTQYF
TGTGCCAGCGCCCGGGGGACTAGCAGCACAGATACGCAGTATTTT
>TRBJ2-3|TRBV7-9|NA|TRBD2
CASSRGGSDTQYF
TGTGCCAGCAGTCGGGGGGGTTCAGATACGCAGTATTTT
>TRBJ1-5|TRBV11-2|NA|NA
CASSPGRMADQPQHF
TGTGCCAGCAGCCCAGGGAGGATGGCGGATCAGCCCCAGCATTTT
>TRBJ1-1|TRBV28|NA|NA
CASSPSWGAYTEAFF
TGTGCCAGCAGTCCATCTTGGGGCGCGTACACTGAAGCTTTCTTT
>TRBJ2-3|TRBV25-1|NA|NA
CASSDAAWSASTDTQYF
TGTGCCAGCAGTGACGCCGCGTGGTCAGCTAGCACAGATACGCAGTATTTT
>TRBJ1-4|TRBV3-1/TRBV3-2|NA|TRBD1
CASSQYGQGTTNEKLFF
TGTGCCAGCAGCCAATACGGACAGGGGACAACTAATGAAAAACTGTTTTTT
>TRBJ1-1|TRBV18|once|NA
CASSPTAQNTEAFF
TGTGCCAGCTCACCGACGGCCCAGAACACTGAAGCTTTCTTT
>TRBJ2-7|TRBV2|NA|TRBD1
CASSRTGFGYEQYF
TGTGCCAGCAGCCGGACAGGGTTCGGCTACGAGCAGTACTTC
>TRBJ2-1|TRBV9|NA|NA
CASSVRGIENEQFF
TGTGCCAGCAGCGTAAGAGGGATCGAGAATGAGCAGTTCTTC
>TRBJ1-5|TRBV7-2|NA|TRBD1
CASSWTGRNQPQHF
TGTGCCAGCAGCTGGACAGGGAGGAATCAGCCCCAGCATTTT
>TRBJ1-2|TRBV12-3/TRBV12-4|NA|NA
CASRGNSGYTF
TGTGCCAGCAGGGGTAATAGCGGCTACACCTTC